Following are 9 T cell receptor beta chains from one sample sequenced in a study of metastatic and nonmetastatic thyroid tumors. Each patient went into thyroid surgery without having received any treatment. From the PCR reads, TCRdb re-called clones with MiXCR. In the table there are 65,000 to 70,000 clones, approximately 15% of which are singletons. The sequenced material came from blood. The receptors here all came from a male donor with papillary thyroid cancer or a benign thyroid nodule (not recorded which). Some clones in this sample may be carry-over from other donors' samples.

This clone was counted ten times or more. The chain uses TRBV7-9 and TRBJ2-7; D perhaps matches TRBD1 (6 bases). The CDR3 runs 14 residues. With 4 bases removed from V and 4 bases from J, the gap between germline ends came to 14 bases. CDR1 and CDR2 (germline): SEHNR, FQNEAQ (reference sequence). For the CDR3, the DNA is TGTGCCAGCAGCTCAAGGGGGATTAGTTACGAGCAGTACTTC. Its protein is CASSSRGISYEQYF.

A note on this clone: This may come from a read error, since a much larger clone is one base off. This sample also contains other DNA sequences that code for the same CDR3. The chain has TRBV5-6 and TRBJ2-7; 8 nucleotides align to TRBD2. In germline, CDR1 is SGHDT, CDR2 YYEEEE. The CDR3 sequence is 14 residues long. V lost 4 bases and J lost 9; bases outside the gene matches: 12. The CDR3, as DNA: TGTGCCAGCAGCCCCGCACGGGAGGGGCCTGGGCAGTACGTC. Its protein product is CASSPAREGPGQYV.

This clone was picked up many times. The chain employs TRBV6-2 or TRBV6-3 and TRBJ2-5, with 8 bases aligning to TRBD2. V shed 6 bases, J shed 5 bases, and the junction held 11 bases outside the gene matches. Germline-derived CDR1 and CDR2 are MNHEY and SVGEGT. The CDR3 totals 15 residues. CDR3 coding DNA: TGTGCCAGCAGGATGAGCGGGAGTCGGCAGGAGACCCAGTACTTC. Amino acid sequence: CASRMSGSRQETQYF.

This clone was picked up many times. The chain joins TRBV24-1 to TRBJ2-3; possibly TRBD1 for D (6 bases). The V and J ends lost 9 bases and 2 bases respectively, with 11 bases between them. This CDR3 is 13 amino acids long. Germline V CDR1 and CDR2: KGHDR, SFDVKD. The DNA of the CDR3 is TGTGCCACCTCGACAGGATCCACAGATACGCAGTATTTT. Amino acids: CATSTGSTDTQYF.

This clone has ten or more counts. With a much larger clone just one base away, this may be a read error. The rearrangement uses TRBV7-2 and TRBJ1-5; a weak D match, TRBD1 (5 bases). V shed 6 bases and J shed 5 bases, with 8 bases lying between them. The CDR3 runs 12 residues. Germline V CDR1 and CDR2: SGHTA, FQGNSA. The CDR3, as DNA: TGTGCCAGCAGTTGGGGGGATCAGCCCCAGCATTTT. Its translation: CASSWGDQPQHF. The variable domain in full, with the rest retrieved from reference TRBV7-2 and TRBJ1-5, is GAGVSQSPSNKVTEKGKDVELRCDPISGHTALYWYRQSLGQGLEFLIYFQGNSAPDKSGLPSDRFSAERTGGSVSTLTIQRTQQEDSAVYLCASSWGDQPQHFGDGTRLSIL.

This clone was seen many times. The V call is TRBV29-1, the J call TRBJ2-1; 7 bases fit TRBD2. The V and J ends lost 2 bases and 12 bases, in that order; junction bases with no gene match: 7. This CDR3 comprises 12 residues. CDR1 is SQVTM and CDR2 is ANQGSEA in the germline V gene. CDR3 coding DNA: TGCAGCGTTGAACCGCGGGAGAGGCTGCAGTTCTTC. Protein: CSVEPRERLQFF.

This clone was counted at least ten times. The chain joins TRBV3-1 to TRBJ2-7, with 10 bases aligning to TRBD1. The trim removed 6 bases at V and 7 bases at J, leaving 9 bases unmatched. CDR3 size: 14 residues. The germline V gene has CDR1 LGHDT and CDR2 YNNKEL (reference sequence). As DNA, the CDR3 is TGTGCCAGCAGTAGGGGGACAGGGGTATGGGAGCAGTACTTC. Protein product: CASSRGTGVWEQYF.

This clone was observed at least ten times. The V call is TRBV4-1, the J call TRBJ2-1; D perhaps matches TRBD2 (6 bases). CDR1 MGHRA and CDR2 YSYEKL come from the germline V gene. CDR3 length: 16 residues. Trimming removed 0 bases from V and 3 bases from J, with 12 bases in between. CDR3 DNA: TGCGCCAGCAGCCAAGATTACGGGAGTATCTACAATGAGCAGTTCTTC. It codes for CASSQDYGSIYNEQFF.

V gene TRBV28 combines with J gene TRBJ2-1, with TRBD2 identical over 8 bases. J lost 5 bases, V lost 4 bases, and 10 bases had no gene match. Germline V lookup: CDR1 MDHEN, CDR2 SYDVKM. The CDR3 totals 16 residues. The CDR3 protein is CASSSPGLVNNNEQFF. CDR3 coding DNA: TGTGCCAGCAGTTCGCCGGGACTAGTGAACAACAATGAGCAGTTCTTC.